What follows is one T cell receptor beta chain and its context. The data belong to a study of T-cell reconstitution after alpha-beta-depleted transplantation in children. Trimming left V 2 bases short and J 10 bases short, with 3 bases between. The CDR3 covers 10 residues. Preparing the TCRbeta library involved the use of unique molecular identifiers. One entry per CDR3 protein, called by TCRdb with MiXCR from the PCR reads. The sample carries roughly 300,000 distinct CDR3 sequences, around 10% recorded once. This specimen consisted of PBMCs from the stem cell graft donor, obtained from the stem cell graft. The J gene is TRBJ2-1, the V gene TRBV12-3 or TRBV12-4; D gene ambiguous. This TCR was recovered from a human donor who donated a stem cell graft to a child with acute lymphoblastic leukemia. The CDR3 bases are TGTGCCAGCAGTTTACACGAGCAGTTCTTC. Translating gives CASSLHEQFF.